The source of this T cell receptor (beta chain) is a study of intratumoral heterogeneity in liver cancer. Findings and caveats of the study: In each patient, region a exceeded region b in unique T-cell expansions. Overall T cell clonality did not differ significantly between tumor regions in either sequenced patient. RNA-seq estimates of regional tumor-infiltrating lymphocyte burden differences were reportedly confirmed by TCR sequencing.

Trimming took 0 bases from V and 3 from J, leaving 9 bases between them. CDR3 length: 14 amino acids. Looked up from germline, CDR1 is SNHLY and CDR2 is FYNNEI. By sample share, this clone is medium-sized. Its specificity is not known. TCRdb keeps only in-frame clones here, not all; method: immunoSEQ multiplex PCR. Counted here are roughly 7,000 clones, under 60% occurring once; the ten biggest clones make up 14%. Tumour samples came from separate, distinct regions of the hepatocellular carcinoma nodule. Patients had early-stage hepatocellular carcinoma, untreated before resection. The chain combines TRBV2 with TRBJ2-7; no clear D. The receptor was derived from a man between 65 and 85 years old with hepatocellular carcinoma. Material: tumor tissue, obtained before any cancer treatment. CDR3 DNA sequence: TGTGCCAGCAGTGAAGCGCCGTCCAGCTACGAGCAGTACGTC. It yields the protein CASSEAPSSYEQYV.